The rows below give T cell receptor beta chains drawn from one sample of a study of shared clonotypes between healthy human individuals. The assay was immunoSEQ multiplex PCR, and TCRdb's table has in-frame clones only and misses some. The repertoire consists of some 1,600,000 clones, with 95% to 99% occurring once and the leading ten covering roughly 0.4%. Sequencing was carried out using naive CD4+ T cells sorted from blood. These TCRs come from a man younger than 45 in good health. Both conserved end residues are part of each CDR3. The D gene is left open where the match is weak. Size is stated for part of the rows, as once, few or many counts, or as a class when the clone is expanded.

J	V	D	length	size	CDR3	DNA
TRBJ2-7	TRBV5-1	TRBD1	18	-	CASSLRGGPPISAYEQYF	TGCGCCAGCAGCTTGCGAGGGGGCCCGCCTATTAGCGCCTACGAGCAGTACTTC
TRBJ2-3	TRBV18	-	16	-	CASSPLGGGGTDTQYF	TGTGCCAGCTCACCTTTAGGAGGGGGCGGCACAGATACGCAGTATTTT
TRBJ2-1	TRBV19	-	13	-	CASSILVSDEQFF	TGTGCCAGTAGTATTCTAGTATCCGATGAGCAGTTCTTC
TRBJ1-5	TRBV28	-	16	-	CASTPHQGEGNQPQHF	TGTGCCAGCACCCCCCACCAGGGAGAGGGCAATCAGCCCCAGCATTTT
TRBJ1-2	TRBV7-9	-	14	-	CASSTDTEAYGYTF	TGTGCCAGCAGTACGGACACGGAGGCCTATGGCTACACCTTC
TRBJ1-1	TRBV10-3	-	12	-	CAISEGYGEAFF	TGTGCCATCAGTGAGGGGTACGGTGAAGCTTTCTTT
TRBJ1-5	TRBV19	-	16	-	CASSINGGMGNQPQHF	TGTGCCAGTAGTATCAATGGGGGCATGGGCAATCAGCCCCAGCATTTT
TRBJ2-1	TRBV19	TRBD1	15	-	CASSTRQGAYNEQFF	TGTGCCAGTAGTACCCGACAGGGGGCCTACAATGAGCAGTTCTTC
TRBJ1-1	TRBV7-9	-	12	-	CASVGRDGEAFF	TGTGCCAGTGTTGGACGGGACGGGGAAGCTTTCTTT
TRBJ2-1	TRBV9	TRBD2	13	-	CASSVTSGNEQFF	TGTGCCAGCAGCGTGACTAGCGGGAATGAGCAGTTCTTC
TRBJ2-7	TRBV27	-	13	-	CASSTTPSYEQYF	TGTGCCAGCAGCACAACCCCCTCCTACGAGCAGTACTTC
TRBJ2-3	TRBV6-5	-	15	-	CASSYGGDPLDTQYF	TGTGCCAGCAGCTACGGTGGAGACCCCTTGGATACGCAGTATTTT
TRBJ2-3	TRBV29-1	-	12	-	CSVADVTDTQYF	TGCAGCGTCGCGGACGTTACAGATACGCAGTATTTT
TRBJ2-5	TRBV10-3	-	14	-	CAISESSGAETQYF	TGTGCCATCAGTGAGTCGTCAGGAGCCGAGACCCAGTACTTC
TRBJ1-5	TRBV10-3	-	15	-	CAIREGLQGNQPQHF	TGTGCCATCAGAGAGGGGCTTCAGGGGAATCAGCCCCAGCATTTT
TRBJ2-2	TRBV2	-	15	-	CASSADRGSTGELFF	TGTGCCAGCAGCGCCGACAGAGGGAGCACCGGGGAGCTGTTTTTT
TRBJ2-7	TRBV13	-	11	-	CASSLGYEQYF	TGTGCCAGCAGCTTAGGATACGAGCAGTACTTC
TRBJ2-1	TRBV11-2	-	15	-	CASSRKRGGTNEQFF	TGTGCCAGCAGCCGTAAACGCGGCGGGACCAATGAGCAGTTCTTC
TRBJ1-1	TRBV15	TRBD1	16	-	CATSRRQGVPNTEAFF	TGTGCCACCAGCAGAAGACAGGGGGTACCCAACACTGAAGCTTTCTTT
TRBJ2-5	TRBV28	-	12	-	CASTGNQETQYF	TGTGCCAGCACAGGAAATCAAGAGACCCAGTACTTC
TRBJ2-3	TRBV7-8	TRBD1	16	-	CASSLFTGARTDTQYF	TGTGCCAGCAGCTTATTTACAGGGGCTCGCACAGATACGCAGTATTTT
TRBJ2-5	TRBV28	TRBD1	18	-	CASHSIATGPIGGETQYF	TGTGCCAGCCATTCCATCGCGACAGGGCCGATTGGTGGGGAGACCCAGTACTTC
TRBJ2-2	TRBV5-1	TRBD1	17	once	CASSALPDRGRSGELFF	TGCGCCAGCAGCGCTCTCCCGGACAGGGGGCGGTCCGGGGAGCTGTTTTTT
TRBJ2-5	TRBV25-1	TRBD1	14	-	CASSETGGMETQYF	TGTGCCAGCAGTGAGACAGGGGGCATGGAGACCCAGTACTTC
TRBJ2-3	TRBV7-2	-	13	-	CASSSQLPDTQYF	TGTGCCAGCAGCTCACAGTTACCAGATACGCAGTATTTT
TRBJ1-2	TRBV29-1	TRBD1	13	-	CSVGQGGNYGYTF	TGCAGCGTGGGACAGGGAGGTAACTATGGCTACACCTTC
TRBJ2-7	TRBV27	TRBD2	15	-	CASRELPGLVYEQYF	TGTGCCAGCAGAGAACTACCGGGACTAGTCTACGAGCAGTACTTC
TRBJ2-7	TRBV6-5	-	14	-	CASTLPSAPYEQYF	TGTGCCAGCACCCTCCCTAGCGCCCCTTACGAGCAGTACTTC
TRBJ2-7	TRBV27	TRBD2	15	-	CASSFRTSGLREQYF	TGTGCCAGCAGTTTTCGGACTAGCGGGTTGAGAGAGCAGTACTTC
TRBJ2-2	TRBV11-3	-	13	-	CASSFGDGGELFF	TGTGCCAGCAGCTTCGGAGACGGCGGGGAGCTGTTTTTT
TRBJ2-1	TRBV2	-	14	-	CASSVKRTDNEQFF	TGTGCCAGCAGTGTGAAACGTACAGACAATGAGCAGTTCTTC
TRBJ1-1	TRBV2	TRBD1	14	-	CASILDREHTEAFF	TGTGCCAGCATATTGGACAGGGAGCACACTGAAGCTTTCTTT
TRBJ1-2	TRBV7-2	-	15	-	CASSLGAGLMNGYTF	TGTGCCAGCAGCTTAGGGGCAGGGTTGATGAATGGCTACACCTTC
TRBJ2-1	TRBV18	-	11	-	CASSLGQEQFF	TGTGCCAGCTCACTGGGACAAGAGCAGTTCTTC
TRBJ1-5	TRBV6-5	TRBD1	14	-	CASSRDSTLGPQHF	TGTGCCAGCAGCCGGGACAGCACTCTAGGGCCCCAGCATTTT
TRBJ2-3	TRBV19	-	16	-	CASSPRLVKSTDTQYF	TGTGCCAGTAGTCCCCGACTCGTAAAAAGCACAGATACGCAGTATTTT
TRBJ1-3	TRBV19	-	13	once	CASSIRSGNTIYF	TGTGCCAGTAGTATCCGCTCTGGAAACACCATATATTTT
TRBJ2-7	TRBV6-1	-	14	-	CASRAGAPSYEQYF	TGTGCCAGCAGGGCGGGCGCACCCTCCTACGAGCAGTACTTC
TRBJ2-3	TRBV7-8	-	15	-	CASSKGGWGADTQYF	TGTGCCAGCAGCAAAGGCGGATGGGGTGCAGATACGCAGTATTTT
TRBJ1-2	TRBV28	TRBD1	15	once	CASSLGTGAFYGYTF	TGTGCCAGCAGCCTCGGGACAGGGGCTTTCTATGGCTACACCTTC